This is a list of T cell receptor beta chains from one sample in a study of cytotoxic CD8 clonotypes in ibrutinib-treated CLL. The method was immunoSEQ multiplex PCR; TCRdb's version includes in-frame clones alone and lacks a portion of them. The sample lists 250,000 to 350,000 clones, around 69% seen once, with 5.6% in the top ten. Material: PBMCs, obtained at disease progression, from a patient treated with ibrutinib. These receptors were collected from a human donor with chronic lymphocytic leukemia. The CDR3 runs from the conserved cysteine through the conserved F or W. Fields, in order: D gene, V gene, clone size, J gene, CDR3 protein, CDR3 DNA. D genes are given only for firm matches. A clone size is listed for some rows: how often the clone was seen (once, few, many), or a class if it is expanded.

>TRBD2|TRBV5-8|.|TRBJ2-5
CASSFMGGRETQYF
TGTGCCAGCAGCTTCATGGGGGGGAGGGAGACCCAGTACTTC
>.|TRBV1|.|TRBJ2-7
CTSSPEAEGGEQYF
TGCACCAGCAGCCCGGAGGCAGAGGGTGGAGAGCAGTACTTC
>.|TRBV14|.|TRBJ2-1
CASSQALAVLSEQFF
TGTGCCAGCAGCCAAGCGCTAGCAGTGCTTTCGGAGCAGTTCTTC
>.|TRBV2|.|TRBJ2-7
CASSEGAEINYEQYF
TGTGCCAGCAGTGAAGGTGCGGAAATCAACTACGAGCAGTACTTC
>.|TRBV11-2|.|TRBJ1-5
CASSLGVNQPQHF
TGTGCCAGCAGCTTAGGGGTAAATCAGCCCCAGCATTTT
>.|TRBV25-1|few|TRBJ1-2
CASSEWTDPAGYTF
TGTGCCAGCAGTGAATGGACGGACCCGGCTGGCTACACCTTC
>.|TRBV6-1|.|TRBJ1-6
CASSVNPGSPLHF
TGTGCCAGCAGTGTAAATCCGGGTTCACCCCTCCACTTT
>.|TRBV6-5|.|TRBJ2-6
CASSWAYSGANVLTF
TGTGCCAGCAGTTGGGCGTACTCTGGGGCCAACGTCCTGACTTTC
>.|TRBV2|.|TRBJ1-2
CASGGGYTF
TGTGCCAGCGGTGGCGGCTACACCTTC
>.|TRBV29-1|.|TRBJ2-7
CSVSGTYEQYF
TGCAGCGTCTCCGGGACTTACGAGCAGTACTTC
>TRBD2|TRBV9|.|TRBJ2-7
CASSVGGLAAYEQYF
TGTGCCAGCAGCGTAGGGGGACTAGCTGCCTACGAGCAGTACTTC
>TRBD1|TRBV27|.|TRBJ1-5
CASSASRGQEKPQHF
TGTGCCAGCAGTGCCAGCAGGGGGCAGGAGAAGCCCCAGCATTTT
>TRBD1|TRBV19|.|TRBJ2-1
CASSIVTGGIGNEQFF
TGTGCCAGTAGTATAGTGACAGGGGGTATTGGCAATGAGCAGTTCTTC
>TRBD1|TRBV6-1|.|TRBJ2-5
CASSDPWGQGITQYF
TGTGCCAGCAGTGATCCATGGGGACAGGGAATAACCCAGTACTTC
>TRBD1|TRBV29-1|.|TRBJ2-2
CSVAQGAGELFF
TGCAGCGTTGCGCAGGGGGCCGGGGAGCTGTTTTTT
>.|TRBV5-5|.|TRBJ1-2
CASSLFFSLGKSGYTF
TGTGCCAGCAGCTTGTTTTTTTCTCTAGGAAAATCCGGCTACACCTTC
>.|TRBV5-1|.|TRBJ1-1
CASSINRMNTEAFF
TGCGCCAGCAGCATAAACAGAATGAACACTGAAGCTTTCTTT
>TRBD1|TRBV4-1|.|TRBJ1-1
CASSRLGGGGLYTEAFF
TGCGCCAGCAGCCGACTCGGTGGAGGGGGCTTGTACACTGAAGCTTTCTTT
>TRBD2|TRBV10-3|.|TRBJ2-1
CAISYGTTEELNEQFF
TGTGCCATCAGTTACGGGACTACCGAGGAACTCAATGAGCAGTTCTTC
>TRBD1|TRBV7-9|few|TRBJ1-5
CASSSDRASFESQHF
TGTGCCAGCAGCTCGGACAGGGCCTCTTTTGAGTCCCAGCATTTT
>TRBD1|TRBV7-8|.|TRBJ2-7
CASSLSLGQGAEEQYF
TGTGCCAGCAGCTTATCGCTGGGACAGGGGGCTGAAGAGCAGTACTTC